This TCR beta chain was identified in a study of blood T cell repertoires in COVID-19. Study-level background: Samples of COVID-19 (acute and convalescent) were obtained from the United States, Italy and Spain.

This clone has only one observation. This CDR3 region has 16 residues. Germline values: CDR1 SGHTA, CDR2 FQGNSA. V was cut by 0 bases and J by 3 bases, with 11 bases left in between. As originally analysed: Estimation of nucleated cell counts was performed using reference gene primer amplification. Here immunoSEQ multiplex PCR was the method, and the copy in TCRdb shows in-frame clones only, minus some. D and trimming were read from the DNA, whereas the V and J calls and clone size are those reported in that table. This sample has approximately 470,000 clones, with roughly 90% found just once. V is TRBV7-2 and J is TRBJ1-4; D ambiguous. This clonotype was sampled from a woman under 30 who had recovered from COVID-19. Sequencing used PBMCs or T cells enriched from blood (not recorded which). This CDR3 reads CASSLAPVVANEKLFF. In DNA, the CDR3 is TGTGCCAGCAGCTTAGCCCCCGTAGTAGCTAATGAAAAACTGTTTTTT.